This T cell receptor beta chain appears in the sequencing data of a study of blood T cell repertoires in COVID-19. Authors' methods: Amplification from reference gene primers served as the basis for estimated nucleated cell counts. The method was immunoSEQ multiplex PCR; TCRdb's version includes in-frame clones alone and lacks a portion of them. V and J calls and clone size are given by that table; D and trimming were obtained from the DNA. Among about 220,000 clones, around 81% were seen once, and the ten largest hold around 2%. This CDR3 has 15 amino acids. V was cut by 3 bases and J by 0 bases, with 12 bases left in between. Germline lookup yields CDR1 GTSNPN and CDR2 SVGIG (reference sequence).

This sequence originates from a woman in her sixties or seventies with acute or convalescent COVID-19. The genes are TRBV30 and TRBJ1-5, with a weak D call TRBD1 (5 bases). The sample comprised peripheral blood. The CDR3 here is CAWSPQGLSNQPQHF. The CDR3 DNA reads as TGTGCCTGGAGCCCCCAGGGTCTTAGCAATCAGCCCCAGCATTTT.